A single sample is the source of the 12 T cell receptor beta chains below, sequenced in a study of blood T cell repertoires in COVID-19. Sequencing used immunoSEQ multiplex PCR; TCRdb keeps in-frame clones, though not all of them. This sample has 150,000 to 200,000 clones, with around nine tenths found just once. Sequenced material: PBMCs or T cells enriched from blood (not recorded which). These TCRs come from a woman aged 18-35 years who had recovered from COVID-19.

V and J are TRBV6-5 and TRBJ2-5; 7 nucleotides agree with TRBD2. V trimming: 8 bases; J trimming: 9 bases; junction bases outside the gene matches: 12. Germline assignment: CDR1 MNHEY and CDR2 SVGAGI. The CDR3 totals 13 residues. CDR3 protein: CASAGASRGPQYF. In DNA, the CDR3 is TGTGCCAGCGCGGGAGCCAGCCGGGGTCCCCAGTACTTC.

This clone came up a few times. The chain employs TRBV5-1 and TRBJ2-2; 7 nucleotides line up with TRBD2. After removal of 3 bases from V and 5 bases from J, the junction contained 13 bases not matched to a gene. CDR1 and CDR2 from the germline V gene are SGHRS and YFSETQ. This CDR3 contains 17 residues. The CDR3 spells CASSYVGGSYGTGELFF. The CDR3, as DNA: TGCGCCAGCAGCTATGTTGGCGGGAGCTACGGAACCGGGGAGCTGTTTTTT.

This clone was detected once. The CDR3 DNA follows: TGCAGTGCTGAAGACTATTCTGAGCAGTTCTTC. The encoded protein is CSAEDYSEQFF. The rearrangement joins TRBV20-1 to TRBJ2-1, with a tentative D call TRBD2 (5 bases). Trimming left V 5 bases short and J 9 bases short, with 11 bases between. The length of the CDR3 is 11 residues. In germline, CDR1 is DFQATT, CDR2 SNEGSKA (reference sequence).

The genes are TRBV3-1 (or the pseudogene TRBV3-2) and TRBJ2-5; no clear D. Germline V lookup: CDR1 LGHDT, CDR2 YNNKEL (reference sequence). This CDR3 has 14 amino acids. Trimming stripped 1 base from V and 2 bases from J, with 8 bases between. This chain's CDR3 is CASSQVPRQETQYF. For the CDR3, the DNA is TGTGCCAGCAGCCAAGTCCCCCGGCAAGAGACCCAGTACTTC.

This chain joins TRBV6-5 and TRBJ1-6, with D maybe TRBD1 (5 bases). Trimming left V 6 bases short and J 3 bases short, with 12 bases between. Germline assignment: CDR1 MNHEY and CDR2 SVGAGI. The CDR3 loop spans 15 amino acids. As DNA, the CDR3 is TGTGCCAGCAGCCCCGGGGGGAGCTATAATTCACCCCTCCACTTT. This codes for CASSPGGSYNSPLHF.

In DNA, the CDR3 is TGTGCCACCAGCAGAGGAGGGTCTTCACCCCTCCACTTT. Translating it yields CATSRGGSSPLHF. The chain employs TRBV15 and TRBJ1-6; D not certain. Trimming pared 1 base from V and 9 bases from J, leaving 7 bases between. The CDR3 is 13 amino acids. The germline V gene encodes CDR1 LNHNV and CDR2 YYDKDF (reference sequence).

In its sample, this clone was seen once. The rearrangement uses TRBV5-1 and TRBJ2-7, with TRBD2 as a possible D gene (7 bases). Trimming cost V 4 bases and J 2 bases, with 10 bases left between them. Germline lookup yields CDR1 SGHRS and CDR2 YFSETQ. The CDR3 consists of 13 residues. In DNA, the CDR3 is TGCGCCAGCAGCAGGGGGACTACCTACGAGCAGTACTTC. Translating gives CASSRGTTYEQYF.

This clone was observed a handful of times. V is TRBV7-9 and J is TRBJ2-1; the match to TRBD2 covers 8 bases. The CDR3 contains 15 residues. Trimming cost V 5 bases and J 1 base; bases outside gene matches: 4. Germline V lookup: CDR1 SEHNR, CDR2 FQNEAQ (reference sequence). The CDR3 DNA reads TGTGCCAGCAGCCCCCAGCGGGAGTCCTACAATGAGCAGTTCTTC. The encoded protein is CASSPQRESYNEQFF.

The count of this clone is one. The chain has TRBV5-6 and TRBJ1-6; 9 bases align to TRBD1. The V gene's germline CDR1 is SGHDT and CDR2 YYEEEE. The CDR3 length is 16 residues. V lost 4 bases, J lost 8 bases, and 10 bases stayed unmatched. The CDR3 sequence is CASSRVSGQGHSPLHF. The CDR3 DNA reads as TGTGCCAGCAGCCGTGTCTCGGGACAGGGCCATTCACCCCTCCACTTT.

The chain employs TRBV7-6 and TRBJ2-2; 8 nucleotides align to TRBD2. There are 17 residues in the CDR3. V was pared by 1 base and J by 3 bases, with 7 bases of the junction left unmatched. Germline V lookup: CDR1 SGHVS, CDR2 FNYEAQ. DNA for the CDR3: TGTGCCAGCAGCTTAGGGAGCGGGAGCCCCCACACCGGGGAGCTGTTTTTT. This sequence encodes CASSLGSGSPHTGELFF.

This clone has just a few counts. The chain is built from TRBV7-9 and TRBJ2-1; D is perhaps TRBD1 (6 bases). The CDR3 runs 15 residues. Germline CDR1 reads SEHNR; CDR2 reads FQNEAQ (reference sequence). Trimming removed 5 bases from V and 0 bases from J, with 11 bases in between. Here the CDR3 DNA reads TGTGCCAGCAGCGAGGGGACATACTCCTACAATGAGCAGTTCTTC. Its translation: CASSEGTYSYNEQFF.

V and J are TRBV29-1 and TRBJ2-2; TRBD2 matches at 7 bases. The CDR3 loop spans 15 amino acids. Germline lookup yields CDR1 SQVTM and CDR2 ANQGSEA. Trimming removed 6 bases from V and 5 bases from J; junction bases left unmatched: 12. Here the CDR3 DNA reads TGCAGCGTGGAACTAGCGACACCGGAAACCGGGGAGCTGTTTTTT. This encodes CSVELATPETGELFF.